The clone carrying this TCR beta chain was detected only a few times. The target antigen is unknown. These data are taken from a study of PD-1 blockade in classical Hodgkin lymphoma. Study information: On a schedule of every 2 weeks, patients received nivolumab 3 mg/kg intravenously.

The germline CDR1 and CDR2 sequences are SGDLS and YYNGEE. The CDR3 contains 16 residues. Trimming took 4 bases from V and 6 from J; bases not matched to a gene: 15. Whole-study results and caveats: In CD4+ cells, TCR diversity went up significantly by C4D1, but in CD8+ cells it did not. Exclusion was applied to patients who started nivolumab under 1 year after ASCT.

Every single patient, without exception, relapsed after autologous stem cell transplantation, and brentuximab vedotin exposure varied. Patients' outcomes at their best amounted to complete response, partial response or progressive disease. The assay was immunoSEQ multiplex PCR, and TCRdb's table has in-frame clones only and misses some. The table has 150,000 or so clones, less than 80% seen once. The sequences come from peripheral blood mononuclear cells (PBMCs), collected before the second cycle of nivolumab. The receptor was isolated from a human donor with classical Hodgkin lymphoma. The chain joins TRBV9 to TRBJ1-2; 7 bases match TRBD1. CDR3 amino acids: CASSLRAKGTVHGYTF. CDR3 coding DNA: TGTGCCAGCAGCCTTAGAGCAAAGGGGACAGTACATGGCTACACCTTC.